This is a list of T cell receptor beta chains from one sample in a study of control samples from healthy donors and cancer patients. The table came from immunoSEQ multiplex PCR; TCRdb's copy has only in-frame clones and leaves some out. Here the sample spans 250,000 to 300,000 clones, over 75% being singletons. The sequencing sample was made of PBMCs. The source of these receptors is a woman aged 60 to 75 with lung cancer. CDR3s include the opening cysteine and the closing phenylalanine or tryptophan. Fields, in order: CDR3 DNA, CDR3 protein, clone size, J gene, V gene, D gene. A D gene is named only where the DNA matches it firmly. Rows may omit the clone size; those that give it use once, few, many or a size class.

CDR3 DNA: TGTGCCAGCAGTTACGACAGGGCCCGTGGAAACACCATATATTTT
CDR3 protein: CASSYDRARGNTIYF
clone size: -
J gene: TRBJ1-3
V gene: TRBV6-6
D gene: TRBD1

CDR3 DNA: TGTGCCACCAGCCTCCAGAAAAATTCACCCCTCCACTTT
CDR3 protein: CATSLQKNSPLHF
clone size: -
J gene: TRBJ1-6
V gene: TRBV15
D gene: -

CDR3 DNA: TGTGCCAGCAGCTTGGTCACTAGCGGGGGCTACGAGCAGTACTTC
CDR3 protein: CASSLVTSGGYEQYF
clone size: -
J gene: TRBJ2-7
V gene: TRBV5-5
D gene: TRBD2

CDR3 DNA: TGTGCCAGTAGTTTCCTTTATGGCTACACCTTC
CDR3 protein: CASSFLYGYTF
clone size: -
J gene: TRBJ1-2
V gene: TRBV19
D gene: -

CDR3 DNA: TGTGCCAGCAGCCCCCGGTGGGGCGGGGGGGCGGTCGAGCAGTACTTC
CDR3 protein: CASSPRWGGGAVEQYF
clone size: -
J gene: TRBJ2-7
V gene: TRBV7-9
D gene: TRBD2

CDR3 DNA: TGTGCCAGCAATACCCCTGGGGTTGGCACTGAAGCTTTCTTT
CDR3 protein: CASNTPGVGTEAFF
clone size: many
J gene: TRBJ1-1
V gene: TRBV9
D gene: -

CDR3 DNA: TGCGCCAGCAGCTTGGCCGAGGGGGGGCAGCCCCAGCATTTT
CDR3 protein: CASSLAEGGQPQHF
clone size: -
J gene: TRBJ1-5
V gene: TRBV5-1
D gene: -

CDR3 DNA: TGTGCCAGCAGCCAAGTCGGGGGGCCCGGTGAGCAGTTCTTC
CDR3 protein: CASSQVGGPGEQFF
clone size: -
J gene: TRBJ2-1
V gene: TRBV14
D gene: -

CDR3 DNA: TGTGCCAGCAGCTTAACCTCGGGACTCCTTTCCAATGAGCAGTTCTTC
CDR3 protein: CASSLTSGLLSNEQFF
clone size: -
J gene: TRBJ2-1
V gene: TRBV7-2
D gene: -

CDR3 DNA: TGTGCCAGCAGCTTCACTAGCGGGAGGGCCCGGGCCAAAAACATTCAGTACTTC
CDR3 protein: CASSFTSGRARAKNIQYF
clone size: -
J gene: TRBJ2-4
V gene: TRBV5-8
D gene: TRBD2

CDR3 DNA: TGTGCCAGCAGTTACTCGTCGAAAACCTACGAGCAGTACTTC
CDR3 protein: CASSYSSKTYEQYF
clone size: -
J gene: TRBJ2-7
V gene: TRBV6-6
D gene: -

CDR3 DNA: TGTGCCAGTAGGACGACAGATACGCAGTATTTT
CDR3 protein: CASRTTDTQYF
clone size: -
J gene: TRBJ2-3
V gene: TRBV19
D gene: -

CDR3 DNA: TGCGCCAGCAGCTTGGGCGAAAGTAGAGAGACCCAGTACTTC
CDR3 protein: CASSLGESRETQYF
clone size: few
J gene: TRBJ2-5
V gene: TRBV5-1
D gene: -

CDR3 DNA: TGTGCCAGCTCACCACCGGGACAGGGGGCACACACCATATATTTT
CDR3 protein: CASSPPGQGAHTIYF
clone size: -
J gene: TRBJ1-3
V gene: TRBV18
D gene: TRBD1

CDR3 DNA: TGCGCCAGCAGGGACTCGGGACTAGCATGGGGTACGCAGTATTTT
CDR3 protein: CASRDSGLAWGTQYF
clone size: -
J gene: TRBJ2-3
V gene: TRBV10-2
D gene: TRBD2

CDR3 DNA: TGCGCCAGCAGCCTAACTAGCGGGGGGGTCTTTGAGCAGTTCTTC
CDR3 protein: CASSLTSGGVFEQFF
clone size: -
J gene: TRBJ2-1
V gene: TRBV5-1
D gene: TRBD2

CDR3 DNA: TGTGCCAGCTCGCCGCAGAACAGGGGTAATGAAAAACTGTTTTTT
CDR3 protein: CASSPQNRGNEKLFF
clone size: -
J gene: TRBJ1-4
V gene: TRBV18
D gene: TRBD1

CDR3 DNA: TGCGCCAGCAGCTCCCGGGCCCACGAAGACGAGCAGTACTTC
CDR3 protein: CASSSRAHEDEQYF
clone size: -
J gene: TRBJ2-7
V gene: TRBV5-1
D gene: -

CDR3 DNA: TGTGCCAGCAGAGCATGGACTGGACATGAAAAACTGTTTTTT
CDR3 protein: CASRAWTGHEKLFF
clone size: few
J gene: TRBJ1-4
V gene: TRBV28
D gene: -

CDR3 DNA: TGTGCCAGTACCCCGGCATCTACTTCTGGAAACACCATATATTTT
CDR3 protein: CASTPASTSGNTIYF
clone size: -
J gene: TRBJ1-3
V gene: TRBV19
D gene: -

CDR3 DNA: TGTGCCACCAGCAGCTACTCCGGGACAGGGGTATCCACGGCCGGAAACACCATATATTTT
CDR3 protein: CATSSYSGTGVSTAGNTIYF
clone size: -
J gene: TRBJ1-3
V gene: TRBV15
D gene: TRBD1

CDR3 DNA: TGCGCCAGCAGCCCCCGACGGGAGAACACTGAAGCTTTCTTT
CDR3 protein: CASSPRRENTEAFF
clone size: -
J gene: TRBJ1-1
V gene: TRBV5-1
D gene: -

CDR3 DNA: TGCGCCAGCAGGTCCCGGACCGGACAGCAAGAGACCCAGTACTTC
CDR3 protein: CASRSRTGQQETQYF
clone size: -
J gene: TRBJ2-5
V gene: TRBV5-1
D gene: -

CDR3 DNA: TGTGCCAGCTCACTAAACCAGGTTGGACTAGCGGGAATATACAATGAGCAGTTCTTC
CDR3 protein: CASSLNQVGLAGIYNEQFF
clone size: -
J gene: TRBJ2-1
V gene: TRBV18
D gene: TRBD2

CDR3 DNA: TGTGCCAGCAGTGAAGCTCGGAGGGGGTCGCAGTATTTT
CDR3 protein: CASSEARRGSQYF
clone size: -
J gene: TRBJ2-3
V gene: TRBV6-1
D gene: -

CDR3 DNA: TGTGCCACCAGCAGATCGAGCGCGAACACTGAAGCTTTCTTT
CDR3 protein: CATSRSSANTEAFF
clone size: few
J gene: TRBJ1-1
V gene: TRBV15
D gene: -

CDR3 DNA: TGCGCCAGCCTAGGCCTCCCGTCCCCTGGGGGCAATCAGCCCCAGCATTTT
CDR3 protein: CASLGLPSPGGNQPQHF
clone size: -
J gene: TRBJ1-5
V gene: TRBV23-1
D gene: -

CDR3 DNA: TGCGCCAGTAAGACGGGCACCACTGAAGCTTTCTTT
CDR3 protein: CASKTGTTEAFF
clone size: -
J gene: TRBJ1-1
V gene: TRBV10-2
D gene: -

CDR3 DNA: TGTGCCAGCAGCCTTAACAGCTACAATGAGCAGTTCTTC
CDR3 protein: CASSLNSYNEQFF
clone size: -
J gene: TRBJ2-1
V gene: TRBV7-3
D gene: -

CDR3 DNA: TGTGCCAGCAGTTGGTCGCGAGGCTACACCTTC
CDR3 protein: CASSWSRGYTF
clone size: -
J gene: TRBJ1-2
V gene: TRBV3-1/TRBV3-2
D gene: -

CDR3 DNA: TGCGCCAGCAGCGGCAGGGGTTTCCAGCTAGCGGGGGGGAAAGAGACCCAGTACTTC
CDR3 protein: CASSGRGFQLAGGKETQYF
clone size: -
J gene: TRBJ2-5
V gene: TRBV5-1
D gene: TRBD2

CDR3 DNA: TGCGCCAGCAGCGAGGGACGGTACGGGGACATTCAGTACTTC
CDR3 protein: CASSEGRYGDIQYF
clone size: few
J gene: TRBJ2-4
V gene: TRBV23-1
D gene: -

CDR3 DNA: TGTGCCAGCAGCTTATCGCCTAGCGGGGAGACCCAGTACTTC
CDR3 protein: CASSLSPSGETQYF
clone size: few
J gene: TRBJ2-5
V gene: TRBV11-1
D gene: TRBD2

CDR3 DNA: TGTGCCAGCAGCTGGCGACAGGCGAGCACAGATACGCAGTATTTT
CDR3 protein: CASSWRQASTDTQYF
clone size: -
J gene: TRBJ2-3
V gene: TRBV5-8
D gene: -

CDR3 DNA: TGTGCCAGCAGCTTGGGGCACAGGGGCAGCACTGAAGCTTTCTTT
CDR3 protein: CASSLGHRGSTEAFF
clone size: -
J gene: TRBJ1-1
V gene: TRBV5-8
D gene: TRBD1

CDR3 DNA: TGTGCCAGCAGTTTAGTGGGGAACTATGGCTACACCTTC
CDR3 protein: CASSLVGNYGYTF
clone size: -
J gene: TRBJ1-2
V gene: TRBV12-3/TRBV12-4
D gene: -

CDR3 DNA: TGTGCCAGCAGCTTAAGAGGGAATTCACCCCTCCACTTT
CDR3 protein: CASSLRGNSPLHF
clone size: -
J gene: TRBJ1-6
V gene: TRBV7-3
D gene: -

CDR3 DNA: TGTGCCAGTCCTTCGGTGGTCAAAAGGTCCTACGAGCAGTACTTC
CDR3 protein: CASPSVVKRSYEQYF
clone size: -
J gene: TRBJ2-7
V gene: TRBV19
D gene: -

CDR3 DNA: TGTGCCAGCAGTTACCAGGTTTTATCCCCCACAGATACGCAGTATTTT
CDR3 protein: CASSYQVLSPTDTQYF
clone size: -
J gene: TRBJ2-3
V gene: TRBV6-2/TRBV6-3
D gene: -

CDR3 DNA: TGTGCCAGCAGCTGGGAGCCCTCCTACAATGAGCAGTTCTTC
CDR3 protein: CASSWEPSYNEQFF
clone size: -
J gene: TRBJ2-1
V gene: TRBV5-8
D gene: -

CDR3 DNA: TGTGCCAGCAGCTTAGCCTCTGGGGCCAACGTCCTGACTTTC
CDR3 protein: CASSLASGANVLTF
clone size: -
J gene: TRBJ2-6
V gene: TRBV7-3
D gene: -

CDR3 DNA: TGTGCCAGCAGTCCCCAGAACAGGGTTGGGAATTCACCCCTCCACTTT
CDR3 protein: CASSPQNRVGNSPLHF
clone size: -
J gene: TRBJ1-6
V gene: TRBV27
D gene: -

CDR3 DNA: TGTGCCAGTACCGGACAGCCAGGGGGAAACATTCAGTACTTC
CDR3 protein: CASTGQPGGNIQYF
clone size: -
J gene: TRBJ2-4
V gene: TRBV19
D gene: TRBD1

CDR3 DNA: TGTGCCAGCAGTGAATCCCGGATCACTGAAGCTTTCTTT
CDR3 protein: CASSESRITEAFF
clone size: once
J gene: TRBJ1-1
V gene: TRBV6-1
D gene: -

CDR3 DNA: TGCAGTGCTAGTTGGGGCGAGGTCACGGACACTGAAGCTTTCTTT
CDR3 protein: CSASWGEVTDTEAFF
clone size: -
J gene: TRBJ1-1
V gene: TRBV20-1
D gene: -

CDR3 DNA: TGCAGCGTTTCCGGGACAGGGGGCTACACCTTC
CDR3 protein: CSVSGTGGYTF
clone size: -
J gene: TRBJ1-2
V gene: TRBV29-1
D gene: TRBD1

CDR3 DNA: TGTGCCAGCAGCTTGGACCGCGGACAGTCTGGAAACACCATATATTTT
CDR3 protein: CASSLDRGQSGNTIYF
clone size: -
J gene: TRBJ1-3
V gene: TRBV5-6
D gene: -

CDR3 DNA: TGTGCCAGCAGTTTCTTCCTAGCGGCTCAAAATGAGCAGTTCTTC
CDR3 protein: CASSFFLAAQNEQFF
clone size: -
J gene: TRBJ2-1
V gene: TRBV28
D gene: TRBD2

CDR3 DNA: TGTGCCAGCCTTCCCCGGGGGGGAATAAACACTGAAGCTTTCTTT
CDR3 protein: CASLPRGGINTEAFF
clone size: -
J gene: TRBJ1-1
V gene: TRBV3-1/TRBV3-2
D gene: -

CDR3 DNA: TGTGCCAGCTCACCACCGGGGGGGGCTCAGCGGAAACTGTTTTTT
CDR3 protein: CASSPPGGAQRKLFF
clone size: -
J gene: TRBJ1-4
V gene: TRBV18
D gene: -

CDR3 DNA: TGTGCCAGTACCCCGGCGAGACAGATGAACACTGAAGCTTTCTTT
CDR3 protein: CASTPARQMNTEAFF
clone size: -
J gene: TRBJ1-1
V gene: TRBV19
D gene: -

CDR3 DNA: TGTGCCAGCAGAAACGAAGTGTATAGCAATCAGCCCCAGCATTTT
CDR3 protein: CASRNEVYSNQPQHF
clone size: -
J gene: TRBJ1-5
V gene: TRBV27
D gene: -

CDR3 DNA: TGTGCCAGCAGTTTAAAGTTCCCGACAGGGGGCTATGGCTACACCTTC
CDR3 protein: CASSLKFPTGGYGYTF
clone size: -
J gene: TRBJ1-2
V gene: TRBV27
D gene: TRBD1

CDR3 DNA: TGTGCCAGCTCACTACAGGGGGCAGCGAATTCACCCCTCCACTTT
CDR3 protein: CASSLQGAANSPLHF
clone size: -
J gene: TRBJ1-6
V gene: TRBV18
D gene: TRBD1

CDR3 DNA: TGTGCCAGCTCACCGGAGACAGGGCACAATGAGCAGTTCTTC
CDR3 protein: CASSPETGHNEQFF
clone size: -
J gene: TRBJ2-1
V gene: TRBV18
D gene: TRBD1

CDR3 DNA: TGTGCCAGCTCCCCTGACGGACCCTACGAGCAGTACTTC
CDR3 protein: CASSPDGPYEQYF
clone size: -
J gene: TRBJ2-7
V gene: TRBV18
D gene: -

CDR3 DNA: TGCGCCAGCAGCTTCGAGGATGATAGCGGGGGCAGGGGGACCCAGTACTTC
CDR3 protein: CASSFEDDSGGRGTQYF
clone size: -
J gene: TRBJ2-5
V gene: TRBV4-1
D gene: TRBD2

CDR3 DNA: TGTGCCAGTAGTAGGGGACAATGGGTGGGTGCCGGGGAGCTGTTTTTT
CDR3 protein: CASSRGQWVGAGELFF
clone size: -
J gene: TRBJ2-2
V gene: TRBV19
D gene: -

CDR3 DNA: TGTGCCAGCAGTCCGGACAGGGGCGCCTACGAGCAGTACTTC
CDR3 protein: CASSPDRGAYEQYF
clone size: -
J gene: TRBJ2-7
V gene: TRBV27
D gene: TRBD1

CDR3 DNA: TGCGCCAGCAGCTTCATTAGCGGGAGCACAGATACGCAGTATTTT
CDR3 protein: CASSFISGSTDTQYF
clone size: -
J gene: TRBJ2-3
V gene: TRBV5-1
D gene: TRBD2